Below, 18 T cell receptor beta chains from the same sample are listed, as sequenced in a study of regulatory T cells in long-lasting Graves disease. Noted time point: newly diagnosed GD, antithyroid drugs for less than 3 months. Generation of the TCR library employed RNA extracted from PBMCs. Arm-PCR of CDR3 regions and iRepertoire HTBI primers were used to build TCR beta libraries. One entry per CDR3 protein results from TCRdb running MiXCR on the multiplex PCR reads. The data hold around 250,000 distinct CDR3 sequences, with around 20% observed a single time. The sequencing here drew on peripheral blood mononuclear cells (PBMCs), taken at new diagnosis, from a patient treated with antithyroid drugs. Source of these receptors: a female donor with Graves disease.

This clonotype was seen ten or more times. The chain is built from TRBV11-2 and TRBJ2-2; no clear D. CDR3 size: 15 residues. The germline CDR1 and CDR2 sequences are SGHAT and FQNNGV. The ends were cut back, 0 bases at V and 6 bases at J, with 11 bases in the middle. In DNA form, the CDR3 reads TGTGCCAGCAGCTTAGAGCTTGCCCGGTCCGGGGAGCTGTTTTTT. Its translation is CASSLELARSGELFF.

This clonotype occurred many times. This sequence joins TRBV20-1 and TRBJ2-3; possibly TRBD1 or TRBD2 for D (6 bases each). Germline V gives CDR1 DFQATT, CDR2 SNEGSKA (reference sequence). The CDR3 loop spans 12 amino acids. Deletions cut 3 bases from V and 10 bases from J, with 14 bases between. CDR3 nucleotide sequence: TGCAGTGCTAGGGATCAGGGGAGGCCGCAGTATTTT. Translated: CSARDQGRPQYF.

As to this clonotype: A junction boundary mismatches the germline segment, possibly from a read error. The V gene is TRBV5-1, the J gene TRBJ2-5, with D possibly TRBD2 on 6 matching bases. The CDR3 totals 14 residues. The germline V gene has CDR1 SGHRS and CDR2 YFSETQ. CDR3 DNA sequence: TGCGCCGGCAGCGGAGGGAGAGGGCAAGAGACCCAGTACTTC. This sequence encodes CAGSGGRGQETQYF. Combining the CDR3 with reference TRBV5-1 and TRBJ2-5 gives the whole variable domain KAGVTQTPRYLIKTRGQQVTLSCSPISGHRSVSWYQQTPGQGLQFLFEYFSETQRNKGNFPGRFSGRQFSNSRSEMNVSTLELGDSALYLCAGSGGRGQETQYFGPGTRLLVL.

This clonotype was recorded many times. The chain uses TRBV4-2 and TRBJ2-7; 8 nucleotides line up with TRBD2. Germline V CDR1 and CDR2: LGHNA, YNFKEQ. The CDR3 extends over 15 amino acids. V was pared by 1 base and J by 5 bases, with 7 bases of the junction left unmatched. CDR3 region: CASSQGLAGSHEQYF. In DNA form, the CDR3 reads TGTGCCAGCAGCCAAGGTTTAGCGGGGTCCCACGAGCAGTACTTC.

This clonotype occurred a few times. With a much larger clone just one base away, this may be a read error. The chain has TRBV28 and TRBJ1-1, with D unclear. This CDR3 contains 14 residues. Per germline, CDR1 MDHEN and CDR2 SYDVKM. CDR3 residues: CVSRKMGKNTEAFF. In DNA, the CDR3 is TGTGTCAGCAGGAAAATGGGGAAGAACACTGAAGCTTTCTTT. The full variable domain, its missing parts supplied by reference TRBV28 and TRBJ1-1, is DVKVTQSSRYLVKRTGEKVFLECVQDMDHENMFWYRQDPGLGLRLIYFSYDVKMKEKGDIPEGYSVSREKKERFSLILESASTNQTSMYLCVSRKMGKNTEAFFGQGTRLTVV.

This clonotype has at least ten counts. J is TRBJ2-5 and V is TRBV11-2; 11 bases are shared with TRBD1. The germline CDR1 and CDR2 sequences are SGHAT and FQNNGV. The CDR3 sequence is 19 residues long. V was clipped by 1 base and J by 7 bases; unmatched bases: 17. DNA for the CDR3: TGTGCCAGCAGCTTAGCAATAGGGACCGGGACAGGGGGTGTCCGGACCCAGTACTTC. Translating gives CASSLAIGTGTGGVRTQYF.

This clonotype came up many times. The chain combines TRBV2 with TRBJ2-7; D remains ambiguous. Trimming left V 6 bases short and J 2 bases short, with 8 bases between. The CDR3 runs to 12 residues. The germline gives CDR1 SNHLY, CDR2 FYNNEI. The CDR3 DNA reads TGTGCCAGCAGGACGGAAGCCTACGAGCAGTACTTC. This encodes CASRTEAYEQYF.

A few counts support this clonotype. The chain combines TRBV9 with TRBJ1-4; TRBD1 matches at 8 bases. Germline assignment: CDR1 SGDLS and CDR2 YYNGEE. The CDR3 is 14 amino acids. Trimming took 3 bases from V and 7 from J; bases not matched to a gene: 5. In DNA form, the CDR3 reads TGTGCCAGCAGCGGGACAGGGATGGGTGAAAAACTGTTTTTT. Its protein is CASSGTGMGEKLFF.

This clonotype was counted at least ten times. This sequence joins TRBV10-3 and TRBJ1-1; tentative D call: TRBD1 (5 bases). Germline V gene sequence: CDR1 ENHRY, CDR2 SYGVKD. Trimming left V 7 bases short and J 4 bases short, with 16 bases between. The CDR3 runs 14 residues. This chain's CDR3 is CAINNQGDRTEAFF. DNA for the CDR3: TGTGCCATCAATAACCAGGGTGATCGCACTGAAGCTTTCTTT.

The chain recombines TRBV6-2 or TRBV6-3 with TRBJ1-1; 10 bases agree with TRBD1. The CDR3 runs to 17 residues. J lost 4 bases, V lost 0 bases, and 8 bases had no gene match. Germline V lookup: CDR1 MNHEY, CDR2 SVGEGT. CDR3 sequence reads: CASSYSPGTGVGTEAFF. The CDR3 nucleotides are TGTGCCAGCAGTTACTCGCCCGGGACAGGGGTGGGCACTGAAGCTTTCTTT.

This clonotype was counted at least ten times. At one end, the junction sequence differs from germline, possibly due to a read error. The gene calls are TRBV6-1 and TRBJ2-7, with 7 nucleotides matching TRBD1. The CDR3 covers 12 residues. CDR1 and CDR2 from the germline V gene are MNHNS and SASEGT. The CDR3 spells CASSTGTVVSSF. The CDR3 region has the DNA TGTGCCAGCAGTACCGGGACAGTGGTTTCGAGCTTC.

The table lists this clonotype with a count of one. The V and J genes are TRBV5-6 and TRBJ2-3, with 12 nucleotides matching TRBD1. With 4 bases clipped from V and 3 bases from J, the junction kept 9 bases outside the gene matches. CDR1 is SGHDT and CDR2 is YYEEEE in the germline V gene. This CDR3 has 17 amino acids. The CDR3 coding sequence is TGTGCCAGCAGCCGACCGGGACAGGGGGCGAGGACAGATACGCAGTATTTT. This encodes CASSRPGQGARTDTQYF.

The table lists this clonotype with many counts. This sequence joins TRBV7-2 and TRBJ1-4, with no clear D. Trimming shortened V by 6 bases and J by 6 bases, and 17 bases separated the two germline ends. Germline V CDR1 and CDR2: SGHTA, FQGNSA. The CDR3 runs 15 residues. CDR3 sequence (DNA): TGTGCCAGCAGTAAAGTGGTTGGGAAAGATGAAAAACTGTTTTTT. This translates into CASSKVVGKDEKLFF.

V is TRBV11-3 and J is TRBJ1-6, with D perhaps TRBD1 (5 bases). This CDR3 comprises 16 residues. Germline V lookup: CDR1 SGHNT, CDR2 YENEEA. Trimming shortened V by 5 bases and J by 0 bases, and 11 bases separated the two germline ends. This chain's CDR3 is CASSTAGGSYNSPLHF. CDR3 DNA: TGTGCCAGCAGCACCGCGGGGGGCTCCTATAATTCACCCCTCCACTTT.

This clonotype was picked up many times. The rearrangement links TRBV6-5 to TRBJ1-5; D remains unclear. The V end was cut by 0 bases, the J end by 2 bases, with 11 bases between. Germline CDR1 is MNHEY and CDR2 is SVGAGI. This CDR3 contains 16 residues. The CDR3 is CASSYSKRARNQPQHF. In nucleotides, the CDR3 is TGTGCCAGCAGTTACTCGAAACGGGCGCGCAATCAGCCCCAGCATTTT.

V and J are TRBV7-3 and TRBJ2-5, with D possibly being TRBD2 (7 bases). Looked up from germline, CDR1 is SGHTA and CDR2 is FQGTGA. V shed 6 bases and J shed 0 bases, with 17 bases lying between them. The CDR3 is made up of 16 amino acids. CDR3 in amino acids: CASRKTRGLYQETQYF. The CDR3 DNA follows: TGTGCCAGCAGGAAAACGCGGGGGCTGTACCAAGAGACCCAGTACTTC.

About this clonotype itself: One end of the junction varies from germline; a read error may be responsible. The rearrangement uses TRBV20-1 and TRBJ2-2; 13 bases line up with TRBD2. Germline V gene lookup returns CDR1 DFQATT and CDR2 SNEGSKA (reference sequence). This CDR3 region has 18 residues. Written as DNA, the CDR3 is TGCAGTGCTAGAGATTTTACTAGCGGGAGGGCGAACACCTGGGAGCTGTTTTTT. Protein sequence: CSARDFTSGRANTWELFF.

Details on this clonotype: It is likely a read error: a sequence one base away is far more abundant. The chain couples TRBV12-3 or TRBV12-4 to TRBJ2-5; no definite D call. CDR3 length: 16 amino acids. The CDR3 region has the DNA TGTGCCAGCTCACCACCGGGTATCCTTACACAAGAGACCCTGTACTTC. The encoded protein is CASSPPGILTQETLYF.